Following are 18 T cell receptor beta chains from one sample sequenced in a study of Ad26.COV2.S vaccination and SARS-CoV-2 variants. The method was immunoSEQ multiplex PCR; TCRdb's version includes in-frame clones alone and lacks a portion of them. The sample yields 240,000 or so clones, over 75% seen once. Treatment reported: about 20 received Ad26.COV2.S at low or high dose, single or two shots; 5 received placebo; per-sample allocation not given. The samples date from day 63 after the first vaccine or placebo injection. The sequenced sample was peripheral blood, obtained in a trial of Ad26.COV2.S vaccine versus placebo. These receptors all stem from a person between 18 and 65 years old who received the Ad26.COV2.S COVID-19 vaccine or a placebo.

The rearrangement uses TRBV28 and TRBJ1-4; D might be TRBD1 (5 bases). Germline-derived CDR1 and CDR2 are MDHEN and SYDVKM. V was trimmed by 7 bases and J by 8 bases, leaving 14 bases between them. This CDR3 spans 13 amino acids. The CDR3 DNA follows: TGTGCCAGCAAGACCGCAGGGCGGGAAAAACTGTTTTTT. It codes for CASKTAGREKLFF.

This clone was counted once. The V gene is TRBV9, the J gene TRBJ2-1, with 12 positions matching TRBD2. The CDR3 loop spans 14 amino acids. V was pared by 2 bases and J by 10 bases, with 4 bases of the junction left unmatched. The germline CDR1 and CDR2 sequences are SGDLS and YYNGEE. The CDR3 spells CASSVLAGGGEQFF. DNA for the CDR3: TGTGCCAGCAGCGTCCTAGCGGGAGGGGGAGAGCAGTTCTTC.

The CDR3 sequence is CASRPSGGNNEKLFF. The CDR3 DNA reads TGTGCCAGCCGTCCGTCGGGGGGCAATAATGAAAAACTGTTTTTT. The chain employs TRBV25-1 and TRBJ1-4; tentative D call: TRBD1 (6 bases). The CDR3 runs to 15 residues. The V end was cut by 8 bases, the J end by 4 bases, with 17 bases between. The germline CDR1 and CDR2 sequences are MGHDK and SYGVNS.

The chain is built from TRBV9 and TRBJ2-7; D remains ambiguous. The V end lost 0 bases, the J end lost 2 bases, and 9 bases lay between the germline ends. The CDR3 has 14 residues. Germline V lookup: CDR1 SGDLS, CDR2 YYNGEE. The CDR3 DNA reads as TGTGCCAGCAGCGTAGGGCTGGGCACCTACGAGCAGTACTTC. Translating gives CASSVGLGTYEQYF.

DNA of the CDR3: TGTGCCAGCAGCAAATCGCAGGGCGACTTGGTCGGCAATCAGCCCCAGCATTTT. Translated, it gives CASSKSQGDLVGNQPQHF. The chain combines TRBV21-1 with TRBJ1-5; the D call TRBD1 from the table was never checked on the DNA. TRBV21-1 corresponds to a pseudogene. There are 18 residues in the CDR3.

This clone has more than one count but fewer than ten. This rearrangement joins TRBV6-5 to TRBJ1-6; D is unresolved. The length of the CDR3 is 16 residues. The V end was cut by 1 base, the J end by 0 bases, with 7 bases between. Germline V gene lookup returns CDR1 MNHEY and CDR2 SVGAGI. The CDR3 DNA follows: TGTGCCAGCAGTTACTTCGTGAGCTCCTATAATTCACCCCTCCACTTT. Translating gives CASSYFVSSYNSPLHF.

This chain joins TRBV10-1 and TRBJ2-3, with a possible D match to TRBD1 (6 bases). From germline, CDR1 is WNHNN and CDR2 SYGVQD (reference sequence). CDR3 length equals 15 residues. V was pared by 6 bases and J by 1 base, with 14 bases between. CDR3 in DNA: TGCGCCAGCAGGACAGGACAGTTCCGCACAGATACGCAGTATTTT. Amino acid sequence: CASRTGQFRTDTQYF.

The chain links TRBV27 to TRBJ2-7; D is undetermined. Germline V CDR1 and CDR2: MNHEY, SMNVEV (reference sequence). This CDR3 has 14 residues. V was pared by 5 bases and J by 2 bases, with 13 bases between. The CDR3 DNA is TGTGCCAGCAGTACGGGCCCGGCTGCCTACGAGCAGTACTTC. Encoded protein: CASSTGPAAYEQYF.

The rearrangement links TRBV5-1 to TRBJ1-1, with D possibly matching TRBD1 (6 bases). The V gene lost 0 bases and the J gene lost 1 base, with 10 bases spanning the gap. Per the germline V gene, CDR1 is SGHRS and CDR2 is YFSETQ. This CDR3 is built from 15 residues. The CDR3 sequence is CASSLGIGGNTEAFF. CDR3 coding DNA: TGCGCCAGCAGCTTGGGTATAGGGGGGAACACTGAAGCTTTCTTT.

V is TRBV11-3 and J is TRBJ2-1; D gene ambiguous. Germline CDR1 reads SGHNT; CDR2 reads YENEEA. The ends were cut back, 2 bases at V and 2 bases at J, with 7 bases in the middle. The CDR3 is made up of 14 amino acids. The DNA of the CDR3 is TGTGCCAGCAGCTTAAGTGGGACCTACAATGAGCAGTTCTTC. It specifies CASSLSGTYNEQFF. Using reference TRBV11-3 and TRBJ2-1 for the parts outside the CDR3, the full variable domain is EAGVVQSPRYKIIEKKQPVAFWCNPISGHNTLYWYLQNLGQGPELLIRYENEEAVDDSQLPKDRFSAERLKGVDSTLKIQPAELGDSAVYLCASSLSGTYNEQFFGPGTRLTVL.

The rearrangement uses TRBV6-5 and TRBJ2-7, with 10 bases that match TRBD1. The CDR3 extends over 14 amino acids. Per the germline V gene, CDR1 is MNHEY and CDR2 is SVGAGI. The V gene end was trimmed by 6 bases and the J gene end by 4 bases; junction bases not matched to a gene: 6. CDR3 nucleotide sequence: TGTGCCAGCAGGAAACCGGGACAGGGGTACGAGCAGTACTTC. Its translation: CASRKPGQGYEQYF.

The J gene is TRBJ2-2, the V gene TRBV11-2; D is uncertain. V lost 4 bases, J lost 6 bases, and 12 bases lay in between. This CDR3 has 14 residues. Germline V gene data show CDR1 as SGHAT and CDR2 as FQNNGV. CDR3 protein: CASSYRDLSGELFF. CDR3 nucleotides: TGTGCCAGCAGCTATAGGGATCTCTCCGGGGAGCTGTTTTTT.

This clone was counted only a few times. The gene calls are TRBV7-3 and TRBJ2-1; D perhaps matches TRBD1 (6 bases). Per the germline V gene, CDR1 is SGHTA and CDR2 is FQGTGA. The V end was cut by 1 base, the J end by 4 bases, with 20 bases between. The CDR3 runs to 18 residues. The CDR3: CASSLNGETGQNYNEQFF. CDR3 nucleotides: TGTGCCAGCAGCTTAAATGGGGAGACGGGACAAAATTACAATGAGCAGTTCTTC.

The chain joins TRBV7-2 to TRBJ2-7, with D perhaps matching TRBD1 or TRBD2 (5 bases each). The CDR3 loop spans 14 amino acids. Trimming took off 2 bases at V and 7 bases at J, with 15 bases between the two ends. CDR1 SGHTA and CDR2 FQGNSA come from the germline V gene. For the CDR3, the DNA is TGTGCCAGCAGCTTATCCGGGCCGGGACGGGAGCAGTACTTC. Protein: CASSLSGPGREQYF.

The chain has TRBV3-1 (or the pseudogene TRBV3-2) and TRBJ1-6; no clear D. This CDR3 region has 15 residues. Per germline, CDR1 LGHDT and CDR2 YNNKEL (reference sequence). V was shortened by 1 base and J by 7 bases, with 11 bases between the two germline ends. The CDR3 DNA reads TGTGCCAGCAGCCAAGGCCCAACCGGGAATTCACCCCTCCACTTT. Translating gives CASSQGPTGNSPLHF.

Here the CDR3 DNA reads TGTGCCAGCTATGGAACTATTACAGGAAGCTACGAGCAGTACTTC. Its protein is CASYGTITGSYEQYF. This rearrangement joins TRBV28 to TRBJ2-7, with D perhaps matching TRBD1 (5 bases). The length of the CDR3 is 15 residues. Per the germline V gene, CDR1 is MDHEN and CDR2 is SYDVKM. The germline V and J ends were trimmed by 8 bases and 3 bases, with 20 bases remaining between them.

The V and J genes are TRBV24-1 and TRBJ2-1; 7 bases agree with TRBD1. This CDR3 comprises 15 residues. Germline CDR1 KGHDR, CDR2 SFDVKD. Trimming cost V 3 bases and J 8 bases; bases outside gene matches: 9. DNA for the CDR3: TGTGCCACCAGTGATCCCACCGGGACAGTCTATGAGCAGTTCTTC. This translates into CATSDPTGTVYEQFF.

This chain uses TRBV19 with TRBJ1-4; D perhaps matches TRBD1 (5 bases). V was cut by 3 bases and J by 10 bases, with 9 bases left in between. CDR1 and CDR2 (germline): LNHDA, SQIVND (reference sequence). This CDR3 comprises 12 residues. The CDR3 nucleotides are TGTGCCAGTAGTATGGTGGGGGTAAAACTGTTTTTT. Translated: CASSMVGVKLFF.